What follows describes a single T cell receptor beta chain. Naive CD8 isolation took CD45RO-negative cells positively selected for CCR7 and excluded terminally differentiated effector memory CD45RA+ cells. TCRdb's table, derived via immunoSEQ multiplex PCR, lists solely in-frame clones and lacks some. The sample lists about 800,000 clones, approximately 97% occurring once. The CDR3 consists of 15 residues. CDR1 SNHLY and CDR2 FYNNEI come from the germline V gene. The V and J ends lost 4 bases and 6 bases, in that order; junction bases with no gene match: 3. This sample is drawn from a study of shared clonotypes between healthy human individuals.

The receptor's source is a man under 40 in good health. The sequenced sample was naive CD8+ T cells sorted from blood. The chain carries TRBV2 and TRBJ2-1, with 13 bases fitting TRBD2. The CDR3 sequence: CASSGTSGSSNEQFF. DNA for the CDR3: TGTGCCAGCAGTGGGACTAGCGGGAGCTCCAATGAGCAGTTCTTC.